These T cell receptor beta chains were read from a single sample in a study of blood T cell repertoires in COVID-19. The data were produced by immunoSEQ multiplex PCR, yet TCRdb's version contains in-frame clones alone and is incomplete. Of a few hundred thousand clones listed, 82% are singletons. Specimen: peripheral blood. These receptors came from a woman aged 18-29 years with acute or convalescent COVID-19. Each CDR3 is given with its conserved first and last residue. A D gene is named only where the DNA matches it firmly. The listing skips clone size in some rows; elsewhere it reads once, few, many or a size class.

V gene	J gene	D gene	clone size	CDR3 protein	CDR3 DNA
TRBV6-6	TRBJ2-5	NA	NA	CASSPSASETQYF	TGTGCCAGCAGTCCTAGCGCCAGTGAGACCCAGTACTTC
TRBV3-1/TRBV3-2	TRBJ1-2	TRBD1	NA	CASSHRNDRGLHYGYTF	TGTGCCAGCAGCCACCGAAACGACAGGGGGCTACACTATGGCTACACCTTC
TRBV28	TRBJ2-7	TRBD2	NA	CASSYHEAGPYEQYF	TGTGCCAGCAGTTACCATGAAGCGGGGCCCTACGAGCAGTACTTC
TRBV7-9	TRBJ2-3	NA	few	CASSFFATDTQYF	TGTGCCAGCAGCTTTTTTGCGACAGATACGCAGTATTTT
TRBV6-5	TRBJ1-3	NA	NA	CASRAGPGNTIYF	TGTGCCAGCAGGGCTGGGCCTGGAAACACCATATATTTT
TRBV5-4	TRBJ2-7	TRBD1	NA	CASSFWDRPYEQYF	TGTGCCAGCAGCTTCTGGGACAGACCCTACGAGCAGTACTTC
TRBV20-1	TRBJ2-5	NA	NA	CSARIGEAQYF	TGCAGTGCTAGGATCGGCGAGGCCCAGTACTTC
TRBV12-5	TRBJ2-1	NA	NA	CASGLPGNNEQFF	TGTGCTAGTGGTTTGCCTGGCAACAATGAGCAGTTCTTC
TRBV28	TRBJ2-7	TRBD1	NA	CASGGPGQGVYEQYF	TGTGCCAGCGGAGGACCGGGACAGGGCGTTTACGAGCAGTACTTC
TRBV28	TRBJ1-1	NA	few	CASGLPTTEAFF	TGTGCCTCCGGTCTGCCCACCACTGAAGCTTTCTTT
TRBV7-9	TRBJ2-7	TRBD2	few	CASSPGPSGLRGEQYF	TGTGCCAGCAGCCCCGGACCTAGCGGGCTGAGGGGGGAGCAGTACTTC
TRBV6-1	TRBJ1-6	TRBD1	once	CASSEKVPGQGDSPLHF	TGTGCCAGCAGTGAAAAGGTCCCCGGACAGGGAGACTCACCCCTCCACTTT
TRBV18	TRBJ2-5	NA	NA	CASSPGGWETQYF	TGTGCCAGCTCACCAGGGGGCTGGGAGACCCAGTACTTC
TRBV6-2/TRBV6-3	TRBJ1-1	NA	NA	CASSWGGAVNTEAFF	TGTGCCAGCAGTTGGGGGGGGGCAGTGAACACTGAAGCTTTCTTT
TRBV9	TRBJ1-6	TRBD1	NA	CASNQGQGSPYNSPLHF	TGTGCCAGCAATCAGGGACAGGGGAGTCCCTATAATTCACCCCTCCACTTT
TRBV11-2	TRBJ1-2	NA	NA	CASSLVFGRSRGTF	TGTGCCAGCAGCTTAGTGTTTGGTAGGTCGCGGGGCACCTTC
TRBV4-3	TRBJ2-2	TRBD2	NA	CASSQDGRGLAANTGELFF	TGCGCCAGCAGCCAAGATGGTCGGGGACTAGCCGCGAACACCGGGGAGCTGTTTTTT
TRBV9	TRBJ2-2	NA	NA	CASSPPPGSAGELFF	TGTGCCAGCAGCCCCCCCCCAGGGTCCGCCGGGGAGCTGTTTTTT
TRBV7-2	TRBJ2-7	TRBD2	NA	CASRLAGVPEQYF	TGTGCCAGCAGACTAGCGGGAGTTCCCGAGCAGTACTTC
TRBV18	TRBJ2-7	TRBD1	NA	CASLTGGNTYEQYF	TGTGCCAGCTTAACAGGGGGCAATACCTACGAGCAGTACTTC
TRBV5-4	TRBJ2-1	NA	NA	CAGNGEHNEQFF	TGTGCCGGAAACGGGGAACACAATGAGCAGTTCTTC
TRBV29-1	TRBJ2-3	NA	NA	CSVEGKRTDTQYF	TGCAGCGTTGAAGGAAAGCGGACAGATACGCAGTATTTT
TRBV27	TRBJ1-5	NA	NA	CASSYQGGRSNQPQHF	TGTGCCAGCAGTTACCAGGGCGGTAGAAGCAATCAGCCCCAGCATTTT
TRBV19	TRBJ1-2	TRBD1	NA	CASSTRTGHSGYTF	TGTGCCAGTAGTACCCGGACAGGGCACAGTGGCTACACCTTC
TRBV19	TRBJ2-7	NA	NA	CASSRTGTTYEQYF	TGTGCCAGTAGTAGAACAGGGACCACCTACGAGCAGTACTTC
TRBV3-1/TRBV3-2	TRBJ1-5	NA	few	CASSQLRDQPQHF	TGTGCCAGCAGCCAGTTGCGGGATCAGCCCCAGCATTTT
TRBV6-5	TRBJ1-5	NA	NA	CASRRGPNQPQHF	TGTGCCAGCAGGCGGGGTCCGAATCAGCCCCAGCATTTT
TRBV5-1	TRBJ2-1	TRBD1	once	CASSSDRLVSNDQFF	TGCGCCAGCAGCTCGGACAGGTTGGTGAGCAACGATCAGTTCTTC
TRBV5-5	TRBJ2-7	NA	NA	CASSLALTGPPYEQYF	TGTGCCAGCAGCTTGGCTCTAACAGGACCGCCCTACGAGCAGTACTTC
TRBV27	TRBJ1-4	NA	NA	CASSFRQGFALGKLFF	TGTGCCAGCAGTTTCCGGCAGGGTTTCGCTTTGGGGAAACTGTTTTTT
TRBV30	TRBJ1-1	NA	NA	CAWRTRRGNTEAFF	TGTGCCTGGAGGACACGACGGGGGAACACTGAAGCTTTCTTT
TRBV28	TRBJ1-1	NA	NA	CASSSRTDSSRIWGGAFF	TGTGCCAGCAGTTCCCGGACAGATTCCTCCCGAATTTGGGGGGGAGCTTTCTTT
TRBV19	TRBJ2-7	TRBD2	NA	CASSPGTSYEQYF	TGTGCCAGTAGTCCCGGGACTAGCTACGAGCAGTACTTC
TRBV5-1	TRBJ2-3	NA	NA	CASSLGSSNMDTQYF	TGCGCCAGCAGCTTGGGGTCCTCTAATATGGATACGCAGTATTTT
TRBV6-1	TRBJ1-2	NA	NA	CASSEFGGTNYGYTF	TGTGCCAGCAGTGAATTTGGAGGGACCAACTATGGCTACACCTTC
TRBV5-4	TRBJ1-6	NA	once	CASSLDRGNSPLHF	TGTGCCAGCAGCTTGGATAGAGGGAATTCACCCCTCCACTTT
TRBV29-1	TRBJ2-2	TRBD1	NA	CSVEVLDRANTGELFF	TGCAGCGTTGAAGTCCTCGACAGGGCAAACACCGGGGAGCTGTTTTTT
TRBV2	TRBJ1-1	TRBD1	few	CATGQGLNTEAFF	TGTGCCACCGGACAGGGGTTGAACACTGAAGCTTTCTTT
TRBV13	TRBJ2-7	TRBD2	NA	CASSLAGLAGAGEQYF	TGTGCCAGCAGCTTAGCCGGACTAGCGGGAGCAGGAGAGCAGTACTTC
TRBV3-1/TRBV3-2	TRBJ2-3	NA	once	CASSHGTGQITDTQYF	TGTGCCAGCAGCCACGGTACCGGACAGATTACAGATACGCAGTATTTT
TRBV6-5	TRBJ1-1	TRBD1	once	CASSYWGQGNTEAFF	TGTGCCAGCAGTTACTGGGGACAGGGGAACACTGAAGCTTTCTTT
TRBV2	TRBJ1-2	NA	NA	CASSDHSYGYTF	TGTGCCAGCAGCGACCACAGCTATGGCTACACCTTC
TRBV5-8	TRBJ2-1	TRBD1	NA	CASAWQGAKNEQFF	TGTGCCAGCGCGTGGCAGGGGGCTAAAAATGAGCAGTTCTTC
TRBV2	TRBJ1-2	NA	NA	CASSVTRDTINYGYTF	TGTGCCAGCAGTGTTACTCGGGACACGATAAACTATGGCTACACCTTC
TRBV4-3	TRBJ1-1	NA	NA	CASSQELLRRSEAFF	TGCGCCAGCAGCCAAGAGCTTTTAAGGAGGTCTGAAGCTTTCTTT
TRBV30	TRBJ2-2	TRBD2	few	CAWRNSGRGAGELFF	TGTGCCTGGAGAAATAGCGGGAGAGGGGCCGGGGAGCTGTTTTTT
TRBV3-1/TRBV3-2	TRBJ1-2	NA	once	CASREGGSNYGYTF	TGTGCCAGCAGGGAGGGGGGGTCTAACTATGGCTACACCTTC
TRBV9	TRBJ1-2	NA	few	CASSSQQGLDGYTF	TGTGCCAGCAGCTCCCAACAGGGATTGGATGGCTACACCTTC
TRBV29-1	TRBJ1-5	NA	NA	CSVRYGGTGQPQHF	TGCAGCGTTCGATATGGGGGGACGGGGCAGCCCCAGCATTTT
TRBV3-1/TRBV3-2	TRBJ1-1	NA	NA	CASSPTGNTEAFF	TGTGCCAGCAGCCCGACAGGGAACACTGAAGCTTTCTTT
TRBV7-3	TRBJ2-6	NA	NA	CASSPVESPSGANVLTF	TGTGCCAGCAGCCCGGTTGAGTCGCCGTCTGGGGCCAACGTCCTGACTTTC
TRBV30	TRBJ2-1	NA	NA	CAWDATGAAGNEQFF	TGTGCCTGGGATGCTACAGGCGCCGCGGGAAATGAGCAGTTCTTC
TRBV6-2/TRBV6-3	TRBJ2-1	NA	NA	CASSLMSVRREQFF	TGTGCCAGCAGTTTGATGTCCGTTCGGCGGGAGCAGTTCTTC
TRBV30	TRBJ1-2	NA	NA	CAWSVGQGSDAF	NA
TRBV7-3	TRBJ2-7	TRBD1	NA	CASSQTGGIVYEQYF	TGTGCCAGCAGCCAAACAGGGGGAATTGTTTACGAGCAGTACTTC